The clone carrying this T cell receptor (beta chain) has ten or more counts. The antigen is undetermined. This entry is derived from a study of spatial heterogeneity in lung cancer. V lost 5 bases to trimming and J lost 5 bases, with 15 bases between them. The germline CDR1 and CDR2 sequences are SEHNR and FQNEAQ (reference sequence). The CDR3 is made up of 14 amino acids. The time point is: sample taken at primary tumor resection. Study findings and constraints: Intratumoral expanded alpha and beta TCR counts were found to track tumor mutation counts.

Each CDR3 protein is one row after TCRdb ran MiXCR on the 5' RACE reads. The table includes about 100,000 distinct CDR3 sequences, approximately 4.7% detected once. The TCR sequence derives from a male donor with early-stage non-small cell lung cancer. The gene calls are TRBV7-9 and TRBJ1-2; D not certain. Specimen: lung tumor tissue, collected at surgery. DNA of the CDR3: TGTGCCAGCAGCGACGTCAGCCTCACTTATGGCTACACCTTC. Its translation: CASSDVSLTYGYTF.